This TCR beta chain was sequenced for a study of CD8 T cells in ankylosing spondylitis. Findings and caveats of the study: A motif of 8 or 9 highly homologous TCR beta variants was seen as apparently characteristic of ankylosing spondylitis blood. Matched ankylosing spondylitis synovial fluid reportedly contained a significantly enriched population of disease-linked clones. The disease-linked clones had a CD8+ phenotype and low blood frequencies.

The V end lost 2 bases, the J end lost 0 bases, and 10 bases lay between the germline ends. The CDR3 is 15 amino acids. The germline V gene has CDR1 MGHRA and CDR2 YSYEKL. Details on this clonotype: Its antigen is as yet unknown.

Construction of TCR beta libraries was performed using quantitative 5'-RACE with molecular barcodes. TCRdb independently ran MiXCR on the 5' RACE reads; one entry per CDR3 protein. The sample shows a few hundred thousand distinct CDR3 sequences, 12% of them seen only once. The sample taken for sequencing was blood, either unsorted or a sorted T cell fraction (not recorded which). J is TRBJ1-2 and V is TRBV4-1; D perhaps matches TRBD1 (5 bases). This sequence was found in a male donor with ankylosing spondylitis. The CDR3 sequence: CASSQTEGSNYGYTF. The CDR3 bases are TGCGCCAGCAGCCAAACAGAGGGGTCTAACTATGGCTACACCTTC.